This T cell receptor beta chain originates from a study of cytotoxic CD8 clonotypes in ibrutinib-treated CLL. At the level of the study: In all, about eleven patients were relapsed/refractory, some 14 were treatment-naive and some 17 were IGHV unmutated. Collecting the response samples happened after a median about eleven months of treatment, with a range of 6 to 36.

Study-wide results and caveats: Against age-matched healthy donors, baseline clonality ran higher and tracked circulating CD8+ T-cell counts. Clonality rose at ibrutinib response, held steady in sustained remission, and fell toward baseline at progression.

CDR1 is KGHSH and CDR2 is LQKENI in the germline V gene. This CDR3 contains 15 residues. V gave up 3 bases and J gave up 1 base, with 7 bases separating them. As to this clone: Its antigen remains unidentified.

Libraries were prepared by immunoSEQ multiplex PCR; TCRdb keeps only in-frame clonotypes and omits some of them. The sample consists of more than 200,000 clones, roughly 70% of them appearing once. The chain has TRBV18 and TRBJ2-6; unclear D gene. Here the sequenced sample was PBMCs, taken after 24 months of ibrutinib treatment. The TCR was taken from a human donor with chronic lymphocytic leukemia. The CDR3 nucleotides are TGTGCCAGCTCACCGAGCCAGTCTGGGGCCAACGTCCTGACTTTC. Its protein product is CASSPSQSGANVLTF.